This T cell receptor gamma chain was sequenced for a study of intestinal T cells in coeliac disease. Study observations and caveats: Each sample likely lost a proportion of TCR sequences from degraded FFPE DNA. All 22 biopsies were correctly classified by TRD kmer clustering. Leave-one-out accuracy for TRG clustering was reportedly roughly 90%, training 94.4%. Multiple copies of a CDR3 amino acid sequence may be PCR duplicates.

For each case, the template was genomic DNA from ten approximately 5-µm formalin-fixed paraffin-embedded scrolls. The TRG library came from 200 to 250 ng of biopsy DNA amplified with LymphoTrack primers. TCRdb processed the multiplex PCR reads again with the CATT caller. The data hold hundreds of gamma-chain clones, with about 44% observed a single time. By share, this clone counts as large. As yet, its antigen is unknown. This CDR3 comprises 9 residues. Germline values: CDR1 EGSTGY, CDR2 YDSYTSSV. The V and J ends lost 7 bases and 8 bases, in that order; junction bases with no gene match: 2. The rearrangement joins TRGV4 to TRGJ1 or TRGJ2. This sequence was found in a human donor with celiac disease. The sample comprised a duodenal biopsy. CDR3 DNA sequence: TGTGCCACCTGCGATAAGAAACTCTTT. This translates into CATCDKKLF.